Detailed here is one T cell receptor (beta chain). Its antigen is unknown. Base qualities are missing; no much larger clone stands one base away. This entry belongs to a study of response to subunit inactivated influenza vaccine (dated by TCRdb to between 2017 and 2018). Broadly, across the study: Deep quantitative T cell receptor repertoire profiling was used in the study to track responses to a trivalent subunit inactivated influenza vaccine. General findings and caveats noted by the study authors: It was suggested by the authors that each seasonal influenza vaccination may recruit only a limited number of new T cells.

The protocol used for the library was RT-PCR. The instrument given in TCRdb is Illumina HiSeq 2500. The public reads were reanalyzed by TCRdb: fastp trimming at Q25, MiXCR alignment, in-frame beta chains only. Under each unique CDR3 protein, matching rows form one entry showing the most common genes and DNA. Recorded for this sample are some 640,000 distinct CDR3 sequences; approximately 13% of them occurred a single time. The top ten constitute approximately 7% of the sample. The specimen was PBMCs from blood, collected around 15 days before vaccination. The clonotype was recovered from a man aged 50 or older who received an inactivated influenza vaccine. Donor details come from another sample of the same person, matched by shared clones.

The sequenced DNA is TGTGCCAGCAGTGAAGGGGTGAGGCGGGGTTCAAACACTGAAGCTTTCTTT. This gives the protein CASSEGVRRGSNTEAFF. This chain joins TRBV6-1 to TRBJ1-1; the D gene is not confidently resolved. Cut back by 1 base and 2 bases, the V and J ends lie 17 bases apart. Via the germline V gene, CDR1 is MNHNS and CDR2 SASEGT. The CDR3 runs 17 amino acids, cysteine and phenylalanine included. Only the CDR3 DNA stays, 51 bases, in frame from base 1.